This T cell receptor (beta chain) was observed in a study of graft-versus-host responses after intestinal transplantation (dated by TCRdb to the early 2020s). Regarding the complete study: The transplants that recipients got were multivisceral, liver-intestinal, or isolated intestinal. Samples from three later patients were sequenced in-house on an Illumina MiSeq with MiXCR processing rather than by the commercial service. Alloreactive clones were identified by sequencing pre-transplant mixed lymphocyte reaction products and comparing them with unstimulated pre-transplant donor and recipient T cells. Every recipient was given anti-thymocyte globulin induction, then maintenance tacrolimus and steroids for 3 to 4 years. A cohort of under 30 intestinal transplant recipients, including one retransplant, was enrolled, and a few patients lacking pretransplant specimens were excluded. Donor T cell macrochimerism was defined as a peak of at least 4% donor T cells among recipient peripheral blood mononuclear cells. Graft-versus-host and host-versus-graft alloreactive T cell clones were tracked in the graft, circulation and bone marrow after intestinal transplantation using bulk TCR-beta CDR3 sequencing. What the research found in general, with its limitations: The conclusions were limited by the relatively low number and heterogeneity of the intestinal transplant patients. GvH clones were detected in recipient bone marrow, and some of these GvH clones were observed earlier in ileal mucosa or blood, consistent with an intestinal mucosal origin. Early after transplant, declines in HvG clones were associated with peak levels of circulating GvH clones. Patients with donor T cell macrochimerism had high GvH to HvG T cell clonal ratios in their allografts.

Notes on this clone: What this receptor recognizes is not known. Base qualities were left out, and no much larger clone turns up one base away.

Libraries were built with the immunoSEQ multiplex PCR assay. For most patients, genomic DNA was isolated using the Qiagen DNeasy Blood and Tissue Kit and was shipped frozen to Adaptive Biotechnologies for TCR sequencing. For most patients, high-throughput TCR-beta CDR3 sequencing of genomic DNA was performed by Adaptive Biotechnologies. In the authors' own workflow: Adaptive's ImmunoSEQ software was the source of the TCR sequencing data for roughly 19 patients, while a few other patients were processed with MiXCR and VDJtools. To correct CD4 versus CD8 sorting errors, sequences present in both subsets at a frequency ratio below 5:1 were removed. CDR3 nucleotide sequences shared by donor and recipient were removed because the origin of these sequences could not be assigned. To be classed as alloreactive, a clone needed at least 2-fold expansion over unstimulated cells and a minimum CFSE-low frequency of 0.002% (template counts) or 0.001% (read counts). Mappable clones were those detected in sequenced pre-transplant spleen, lymph node, or MLR CFSE-low populations of the donor or recipient. Cumulative frequency of alloreactive clones was calculated as a percentage of all sequences weighted by copy number. As stored in TCRdb, this immuneACCESS dataset retains in-frame rearrangements with V and J assigned. A fraction of the clones does not appear; measured against another copy, unresolved V genes explain less than half of the discrepancy, and the remainder lacks a known reason. Clone size and the V and J calls come from that table; the DNA yielded D and trimming. This sample holds 99,000 or so clones; under 95% were observed only once. Around 0.067% of the sample comes from the top ten.

What the time point label conveys for this sample: cells obtained before transplantation from donor or recipient. CD3+CD4+ and CD3+CD8+ populations were FACS-sorted from unstimulated pre-transplant donor and recipient cells taken from spleen or lymph nodes. Trimming takes 1 base from V and 4 bases from J, and the germline ends sit 14 bases apart. From a lookup of the germline V gene, CDR1 and CDR2 are SGHRS and YFSETQ. The CDR3 runs 15 amino acids, cysteine and phenylalanine included. Of the read, only the CDR3 DNA is kept; its 45 bases are in frame from base 1. Recombination connected TRBV5-1 to TRBJ1-2; the D segment cannot be called with confidence. The starting material was unstimulated CD8+ T cells sorted from spleen or lymph node cells, obtained before transplant. The sequence was obtained from a human donor who was the organ donor for an intestinal transplant. The DNA sequence is given as TGCGCCAGCAGCTTGACCGGGCTCGGGAGCTATGGCTACACCTTC. It encodes CASSLTGLGSYGYTF.